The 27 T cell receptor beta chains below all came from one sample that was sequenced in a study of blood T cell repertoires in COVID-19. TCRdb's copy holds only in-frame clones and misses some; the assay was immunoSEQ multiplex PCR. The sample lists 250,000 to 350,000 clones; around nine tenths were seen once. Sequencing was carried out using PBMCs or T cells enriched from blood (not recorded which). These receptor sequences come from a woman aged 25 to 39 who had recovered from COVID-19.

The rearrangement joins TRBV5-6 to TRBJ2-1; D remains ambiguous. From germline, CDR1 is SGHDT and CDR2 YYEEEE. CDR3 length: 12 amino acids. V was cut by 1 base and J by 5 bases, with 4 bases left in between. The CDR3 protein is CASSLLNNEQFF. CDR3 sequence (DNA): TGTGCCAGCAGCTTGCTTAACAATGAGCAGTTCTTC.

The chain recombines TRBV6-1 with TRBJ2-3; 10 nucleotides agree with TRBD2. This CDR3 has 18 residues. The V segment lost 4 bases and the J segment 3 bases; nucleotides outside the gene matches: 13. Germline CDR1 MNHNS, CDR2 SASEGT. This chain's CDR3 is CASSANAGSGGATDTQYF. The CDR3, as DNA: TGTGCCAGCAGTGCCAACGCGGGGAGCGGGGGGGCGACAGATACGCAGTATTTT.

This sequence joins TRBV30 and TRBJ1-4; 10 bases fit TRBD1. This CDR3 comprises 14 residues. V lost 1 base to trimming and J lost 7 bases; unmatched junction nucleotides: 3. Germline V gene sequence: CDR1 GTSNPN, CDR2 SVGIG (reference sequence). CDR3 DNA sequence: TGTGCCTGGAGTGGACAGGGGGCGCTTGAAAAACTGTTTTTT. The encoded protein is CAWSGQGALEKLFF.

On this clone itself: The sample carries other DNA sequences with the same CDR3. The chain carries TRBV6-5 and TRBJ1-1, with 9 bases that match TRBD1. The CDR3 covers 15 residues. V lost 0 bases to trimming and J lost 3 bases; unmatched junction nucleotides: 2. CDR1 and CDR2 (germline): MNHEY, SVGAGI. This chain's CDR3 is CASSYSRTGDTEAFF. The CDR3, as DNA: TGTGCCAGCAGTTACTCAAGGACAGGGGACACTGAAGCTTTCTTT.

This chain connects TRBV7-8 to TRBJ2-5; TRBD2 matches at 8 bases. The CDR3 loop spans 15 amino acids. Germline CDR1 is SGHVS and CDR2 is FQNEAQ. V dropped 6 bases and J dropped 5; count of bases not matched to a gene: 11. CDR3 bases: TGTGCCAGCAGACCACACCGGGGGGGCAGGGAGACCCAGTACTTC. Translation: CASRPHRGGRETQYF. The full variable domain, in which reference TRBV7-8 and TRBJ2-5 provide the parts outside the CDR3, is GAGVSQSPRYKVAKRGQDVALRCDPISGHVSLFWYQQALGQGPEFLTYFQNEAQLDKSGLPSDRFFAERPEGSVSTLKIQRTQQEDSAVYLCASRPHRGGRETQYFGPGTRLLVL.

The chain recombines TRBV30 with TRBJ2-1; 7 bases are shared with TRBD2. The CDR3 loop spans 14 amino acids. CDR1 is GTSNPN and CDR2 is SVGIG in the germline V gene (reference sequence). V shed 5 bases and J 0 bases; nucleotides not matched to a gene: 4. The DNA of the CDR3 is TGTGCCTGGGGAGCGGGGAGCTCCTACAATGAGCAGTTCTTC. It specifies CAWGAGSSYNEQFF.

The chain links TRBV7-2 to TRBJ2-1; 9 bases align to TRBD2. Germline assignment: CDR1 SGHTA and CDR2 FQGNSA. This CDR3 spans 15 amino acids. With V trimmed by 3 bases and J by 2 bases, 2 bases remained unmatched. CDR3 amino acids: CASSLAGGAYNEQFF. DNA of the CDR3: TGTGCCAGCAGCTTGGCGGGGGGGGCCTACAATGAGCAGTTCTTC.

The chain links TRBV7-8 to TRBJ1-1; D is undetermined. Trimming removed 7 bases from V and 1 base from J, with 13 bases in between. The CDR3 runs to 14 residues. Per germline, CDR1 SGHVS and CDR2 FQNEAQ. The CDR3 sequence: CASIGGRANTEAFF. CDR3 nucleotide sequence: TGTGCCAGCATCGGCGGGCGGGCGAACACTGAAGCTTTCTTT.

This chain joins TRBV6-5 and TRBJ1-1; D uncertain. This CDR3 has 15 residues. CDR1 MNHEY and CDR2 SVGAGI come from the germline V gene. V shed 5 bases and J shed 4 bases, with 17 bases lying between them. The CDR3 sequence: CASSRGQPSGTEAFF. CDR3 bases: TGTGCCAGCAGTAGAGGGCAGCCTTCGGGCACTGAAGCTTTCTTT.

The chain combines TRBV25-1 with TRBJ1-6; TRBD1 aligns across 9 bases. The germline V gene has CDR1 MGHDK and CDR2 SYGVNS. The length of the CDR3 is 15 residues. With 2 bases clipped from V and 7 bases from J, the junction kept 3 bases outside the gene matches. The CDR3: CASSEDRGGNSPLHF. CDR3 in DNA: TGTGCCAGCAGTGAAGACAGGGGGGGCAATTCACCCCTCCACTTT. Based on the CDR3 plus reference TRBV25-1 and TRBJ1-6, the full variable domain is EADIYQTPRYLVIGTGKKITLECSQTMGHDKMYWYQQDPGMELHLIHYSYGVNSTEKGDLSSESTVSRIRTEHFPLTLESARPSHTSQYLCASSEDRGGNSPLHFGNGTRLTVT.

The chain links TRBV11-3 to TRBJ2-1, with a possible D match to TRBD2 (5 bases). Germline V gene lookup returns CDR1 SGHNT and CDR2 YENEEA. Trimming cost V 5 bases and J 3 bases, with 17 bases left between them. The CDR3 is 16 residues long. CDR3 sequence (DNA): TGTGCCAGCAGCCGACGGACTTCACCTAACTACAATGAGCAGTTCTTC. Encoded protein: CASSRRTSPNYNEQFF.

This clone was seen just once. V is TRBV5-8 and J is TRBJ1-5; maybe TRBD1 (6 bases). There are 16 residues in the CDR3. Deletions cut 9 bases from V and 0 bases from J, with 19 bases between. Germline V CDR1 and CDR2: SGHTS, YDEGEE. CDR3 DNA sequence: TGTGCCACCGGCCGGGACATAACATATAGCAATCAGCCCCAGCATTTT. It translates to CATGRDITYSNQPQHF.

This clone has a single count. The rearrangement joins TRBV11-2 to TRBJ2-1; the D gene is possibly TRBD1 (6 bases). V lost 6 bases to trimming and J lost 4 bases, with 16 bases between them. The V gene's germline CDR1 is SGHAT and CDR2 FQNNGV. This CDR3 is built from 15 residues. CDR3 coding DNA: TGTGCCAGCAGGGCTCAGGGGCCCTCATACAATGAGCAGTTCTTC. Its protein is CASRAQGPSYNEQFF.

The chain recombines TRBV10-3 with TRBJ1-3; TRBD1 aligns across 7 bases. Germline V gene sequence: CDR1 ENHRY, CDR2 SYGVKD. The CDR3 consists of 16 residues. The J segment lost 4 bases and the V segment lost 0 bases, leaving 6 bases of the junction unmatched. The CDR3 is CAISESDRIAGNTIYF. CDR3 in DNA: TGTGCCATCAGTGAGTCGGACAGGATCGCGGGAAACACCATATATTTT.

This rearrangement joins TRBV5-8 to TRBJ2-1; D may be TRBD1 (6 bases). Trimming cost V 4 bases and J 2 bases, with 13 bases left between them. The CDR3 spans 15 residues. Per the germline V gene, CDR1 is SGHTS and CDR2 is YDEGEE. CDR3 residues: CASSVGTRAYNEQFF. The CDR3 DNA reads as TGTGCCAGCAGCGTCGGGACACGTGCCTACAATGAGCAGTTCTTC.

This CDR3 reads CATTGQNTEAFF. The CDR3 DNA sequence: TGTGCAACGACAGGGCAGAACACTGAAGCTTTCTTT. This sequence joins TRBV6-5 and TRBJ1-1; 7 positions agree with TRBD1. The CDR3 extends over 12 amino acids. Germline assignment: CDR1 MNHEY and CDR2 SVGAGI.

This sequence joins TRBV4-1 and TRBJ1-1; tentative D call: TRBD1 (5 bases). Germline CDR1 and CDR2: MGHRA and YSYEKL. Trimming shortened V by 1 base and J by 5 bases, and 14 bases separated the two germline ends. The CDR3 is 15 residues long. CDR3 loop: CASSQVLGVGTEAFF. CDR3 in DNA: TGCGCCAGCAGCCAAGTCTTAGGGGTCGGGACTGAAGCTTTCTTT.

The CDR3 region is CASIVVRGGGYTF. CDR3 DNA: TGTGCCAGCATCGTAGTTCGCGGTGGAGGCTACACCTTC. The chain is built from TRBV6-5 and TRBJ1-2; D is undetermined. The CDR3 is made up of 13 amino acids. Trimming shortened V by 7 bases and J by 8 bases, and 17 bases separated the two germline ends. Looked up from germline, CDR1 is MNHEY and CDR2 is SVGAGI.

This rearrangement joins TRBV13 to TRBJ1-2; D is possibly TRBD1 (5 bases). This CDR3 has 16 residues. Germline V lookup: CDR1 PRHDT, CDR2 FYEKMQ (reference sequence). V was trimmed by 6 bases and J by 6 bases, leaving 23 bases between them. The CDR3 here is CASRSDSDSMTDGYTF. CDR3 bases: TGTGCCAGCAGATCTGACTCTGACAGTATGACGGATGGCTACACCTTC.

CDR3 nucleotides: TGTGCCTCCGGACAGGGGGCAGGATATGGCTACACCTTC. This codes for CASGQGAGYGYTF. The J gene is TRBJ1-2, the V gene TRBV30, with 11 bases matching TRBD1. CDR1 GTSNPN and CDR2 SVGIG come from the germline V gene (reference sequence). The junction had 6 bases not matched to a gene; V was cut back by 7 bases and J by 5 bases. CDR3 length: 13 residues.

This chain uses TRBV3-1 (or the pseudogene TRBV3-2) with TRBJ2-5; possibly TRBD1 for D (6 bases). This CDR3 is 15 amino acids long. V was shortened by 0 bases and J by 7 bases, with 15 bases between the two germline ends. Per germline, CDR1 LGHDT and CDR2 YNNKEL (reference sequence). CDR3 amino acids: CASSQDNRDGVTQYF. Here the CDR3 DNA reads TGTGCCAGCAGCCAAGATAACAGGGATGGTGTGACCCAGTACTTC.

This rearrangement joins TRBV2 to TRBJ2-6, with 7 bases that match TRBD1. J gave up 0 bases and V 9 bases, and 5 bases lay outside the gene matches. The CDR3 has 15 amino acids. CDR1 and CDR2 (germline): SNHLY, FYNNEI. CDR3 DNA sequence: TGTGCCAGGACTCACAGGGGCTCTGGGGCCAACGTCCTGACTTTC. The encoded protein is CARTHRGSGANVLTF.

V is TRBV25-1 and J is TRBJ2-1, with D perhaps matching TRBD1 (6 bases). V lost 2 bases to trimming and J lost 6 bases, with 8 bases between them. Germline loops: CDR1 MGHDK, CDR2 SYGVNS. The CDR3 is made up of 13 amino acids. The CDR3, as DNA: TGTGCCAGCAGTGAAACAGGGACCAATGAGCAGTTCTTC. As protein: CASSETGTNEQFF.

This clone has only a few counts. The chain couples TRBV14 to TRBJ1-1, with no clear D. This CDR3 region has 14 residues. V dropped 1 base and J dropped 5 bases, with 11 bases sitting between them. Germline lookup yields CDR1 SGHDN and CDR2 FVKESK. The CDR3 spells CASSQVGGWTEAFF. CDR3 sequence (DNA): TGTGCCAGCAGCCAAGTAGGAGGGTGGACTGAAGCTTTCTTT.

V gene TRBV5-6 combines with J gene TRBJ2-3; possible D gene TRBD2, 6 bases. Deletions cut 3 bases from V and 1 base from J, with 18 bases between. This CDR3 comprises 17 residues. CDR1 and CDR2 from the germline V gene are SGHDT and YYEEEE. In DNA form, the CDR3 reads TGTGCCAGCAGCTCTCCCCGGAGGGATCGTCGCACAGATACGCAGTATTTT. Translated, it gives CASSSPRRDRRTDTQYF. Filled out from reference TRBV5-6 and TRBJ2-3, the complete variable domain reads DAGVTQSPTHLIKTRGQQVTLRCSPKSGHDTVSWYQQALGQGPQFIFQYYEEEERQRGNFPDRFSGHQFPNYSSELNVNALLLGDSALYLCASSSPRRDRRTDTQYFGPGTRLTVL.

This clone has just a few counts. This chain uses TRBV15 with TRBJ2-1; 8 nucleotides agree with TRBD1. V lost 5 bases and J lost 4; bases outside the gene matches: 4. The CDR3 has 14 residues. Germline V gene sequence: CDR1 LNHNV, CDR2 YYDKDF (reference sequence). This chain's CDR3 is CATSVRDRYNEQFF. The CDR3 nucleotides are TGTGCCACCAGCGTCCGGGACAGGTACAATGAGCAGTTCTTC.

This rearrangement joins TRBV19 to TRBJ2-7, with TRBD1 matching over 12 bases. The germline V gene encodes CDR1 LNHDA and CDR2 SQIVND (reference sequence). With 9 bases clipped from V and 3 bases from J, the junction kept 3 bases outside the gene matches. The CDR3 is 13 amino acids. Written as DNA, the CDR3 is TGTGCCAGCCGGGACAGGGGGCTCTACGAGCAGTACTTC. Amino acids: CASRDRGLYEQYF.